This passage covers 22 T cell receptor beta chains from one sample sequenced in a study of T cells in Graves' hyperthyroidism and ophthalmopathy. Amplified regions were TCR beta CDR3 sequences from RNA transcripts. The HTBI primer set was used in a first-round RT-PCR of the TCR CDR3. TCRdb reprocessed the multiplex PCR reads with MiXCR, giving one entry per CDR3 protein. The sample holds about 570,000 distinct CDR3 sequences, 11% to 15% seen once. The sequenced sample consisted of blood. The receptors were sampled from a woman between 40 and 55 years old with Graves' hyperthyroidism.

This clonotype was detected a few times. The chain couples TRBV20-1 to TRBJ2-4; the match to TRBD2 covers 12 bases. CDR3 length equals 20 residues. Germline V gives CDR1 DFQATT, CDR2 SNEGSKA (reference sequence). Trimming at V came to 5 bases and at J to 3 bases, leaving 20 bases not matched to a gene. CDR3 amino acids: CSAPSSTGLAGSIDKNIQYF. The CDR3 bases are TGCAGTGCTCCCAGTTCGACCGGACTAGCGGGATCGATAGACAAAAACATTCAGTACTTC.

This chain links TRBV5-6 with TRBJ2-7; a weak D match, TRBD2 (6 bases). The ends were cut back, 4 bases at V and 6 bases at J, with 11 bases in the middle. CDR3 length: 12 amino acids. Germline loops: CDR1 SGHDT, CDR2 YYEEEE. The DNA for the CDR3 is TGTGCCAGCAGCCGCGGGGCGGCCGAGCAGTACTTC. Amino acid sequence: CASSRGAAEQYF.

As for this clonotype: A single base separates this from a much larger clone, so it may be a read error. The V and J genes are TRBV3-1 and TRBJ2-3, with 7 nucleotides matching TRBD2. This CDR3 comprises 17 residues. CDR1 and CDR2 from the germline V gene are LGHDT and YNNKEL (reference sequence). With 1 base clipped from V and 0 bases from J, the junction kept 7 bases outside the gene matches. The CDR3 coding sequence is TGTGCCAGCAGCCAAGGTCTAGGGACTACTAGCACAGATACGCAGTATTTT. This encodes CASSQGLGTTSTDTQYF.

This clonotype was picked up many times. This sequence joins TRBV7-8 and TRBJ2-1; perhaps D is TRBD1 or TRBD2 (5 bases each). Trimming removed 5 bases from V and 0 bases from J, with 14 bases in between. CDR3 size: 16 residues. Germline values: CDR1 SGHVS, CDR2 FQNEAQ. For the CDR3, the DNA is TGTGCCAGCAGCCCCCGGGGCGCAAGCTCCTACAATGAGCAGTTCTTC. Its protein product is CASSPRGASSYNEQFF.

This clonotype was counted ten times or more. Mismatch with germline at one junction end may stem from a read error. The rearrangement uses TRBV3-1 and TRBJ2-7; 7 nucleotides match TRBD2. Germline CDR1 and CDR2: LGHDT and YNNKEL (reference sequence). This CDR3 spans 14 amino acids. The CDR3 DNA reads TGCGCCAGCAGCCAAGGGGTAGGAGCGGGGGAGCAGTACTTC. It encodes CASSQGVGAGEQYF.

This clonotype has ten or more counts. This CDR3 is CASSEVVNTEAFF. CDR3 DNA sequence: TGTGCCAGCAGTGAGGTGGTGAACACTGAAGCTTTCTTT. This rearrangement joins TRBV2 to TRBJ1-1, with D hard to call. The CDR3 extends over 13 amino acids. The germline V gene has CDR1 SNHLY and CDR2 FYNNEI. Trimming pared 3 bases from V and 0 bases from J, leaving 5 bases between.

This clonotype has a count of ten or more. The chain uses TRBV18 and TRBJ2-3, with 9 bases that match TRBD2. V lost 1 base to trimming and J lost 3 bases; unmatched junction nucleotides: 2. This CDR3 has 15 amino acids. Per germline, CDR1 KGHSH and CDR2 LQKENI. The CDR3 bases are TGTGCCAGCTCACCACAAGCGGGAGGTACAGATACGCAGTATTTT. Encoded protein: CASSPQAGGTDTQYF.

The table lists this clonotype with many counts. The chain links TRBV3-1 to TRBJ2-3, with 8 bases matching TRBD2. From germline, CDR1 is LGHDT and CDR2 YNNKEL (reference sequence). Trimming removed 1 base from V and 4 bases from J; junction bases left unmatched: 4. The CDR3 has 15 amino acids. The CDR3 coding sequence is TGTGCCAGCAGCCAAGGGCAACTAGCGGCAGATACGCAGTATTTT. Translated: CASSQGQLAADTQYF.

This CDR3 reads CASSDRDGVSYEQYF. The DNA for the CDR3 is TGTGCCAGTAGTGACCGCGACGGAGTCTCCTACGAGCAGTACTTC. This sequence joins TRBV19 and TRBJ2-7; D is uncertain. Trimming pared 5 bases from V and 0 bases from J, leaving 14 bases between. The CDR3 runs 15 residues. The germline V gene has CDR1 LNHDA and CDR2 SQIVND (reference sequence).

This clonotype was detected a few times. CDR3 region: CASSIGLSSGANVLTF. The CDR3, as DNA: TGTGCCAGTAGTATAGGTCTCAGCTCTGGGGCCAACGTCCTGACTTTC. The rearrangement links TRBV19 to TRBJ2-6; no reliable D call. The CDR3 loop spans 16 amino acids. Germline assignment: CDR1 LNHDA and CDR2 SQIVND (reference sequence). With 1 base removed from V and 0 bases from J, the gap between germline ends came to 7 bases.

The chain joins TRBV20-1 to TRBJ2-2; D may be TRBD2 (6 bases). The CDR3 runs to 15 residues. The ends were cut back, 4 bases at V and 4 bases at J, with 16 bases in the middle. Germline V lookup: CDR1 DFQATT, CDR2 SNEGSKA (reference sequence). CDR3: CSANRASGGTGELFF. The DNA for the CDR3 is TGCAGTGCTAACCGGGCCTCCGGGGGCACCGGGGAGCTGTTTTTT.

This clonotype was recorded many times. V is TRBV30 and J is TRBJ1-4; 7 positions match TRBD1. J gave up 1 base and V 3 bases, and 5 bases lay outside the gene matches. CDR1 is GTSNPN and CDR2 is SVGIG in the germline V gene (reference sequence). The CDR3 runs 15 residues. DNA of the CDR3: TGTGCCTGGAGCAAAAACAGGGGAACTAATGAAAAACTGTTTTTT. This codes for CAWSKNRGTNEKLFF.

CDR3 DNA sequence: TGCAGCGCACCCCTGATCGGGGGGCGTTCAGAGACCCAGTACTTC. Translated: CSAPLIGGRSETQYF. The J gene is TRBJ2-5, the V gene TRBV29-1; D is possibly TRBD2 (7 bases). The germline gives CDR1 SQVTM, CDR2 ANQGSEA. The length of the CDR3 is 15 residues. V lost 7 bases, J lost 4 bases, and 22 bases lay in between.

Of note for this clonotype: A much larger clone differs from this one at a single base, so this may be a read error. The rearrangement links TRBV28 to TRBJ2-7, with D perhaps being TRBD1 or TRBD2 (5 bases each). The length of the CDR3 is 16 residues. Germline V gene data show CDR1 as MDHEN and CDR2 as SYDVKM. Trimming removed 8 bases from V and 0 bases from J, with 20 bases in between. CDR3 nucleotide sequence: TGTGCCAGCGGTTCCATGCCGGGACGCAGCTCCTACGAGCAGTACTTC. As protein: CASGSMPGRSSYEQYF.

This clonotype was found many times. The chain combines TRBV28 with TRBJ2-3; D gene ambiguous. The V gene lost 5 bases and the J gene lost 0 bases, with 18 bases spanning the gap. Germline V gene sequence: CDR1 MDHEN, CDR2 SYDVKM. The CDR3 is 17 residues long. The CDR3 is CASSPIPLLVSTDTQYF. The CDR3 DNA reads TGTGCCAGCAGTCCCATCCCCCTTTTAGTTAGCACAGATACGCAGTATTTT.

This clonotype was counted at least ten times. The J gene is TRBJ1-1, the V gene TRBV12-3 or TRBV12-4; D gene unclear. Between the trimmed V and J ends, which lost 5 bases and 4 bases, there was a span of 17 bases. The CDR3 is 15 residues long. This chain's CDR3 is CASSPSGVLGTEAFF. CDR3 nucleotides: TGTGCCAGCAGTCCGAGCGGGGTTTTGGGCACTGAAGCTTTCTTT.

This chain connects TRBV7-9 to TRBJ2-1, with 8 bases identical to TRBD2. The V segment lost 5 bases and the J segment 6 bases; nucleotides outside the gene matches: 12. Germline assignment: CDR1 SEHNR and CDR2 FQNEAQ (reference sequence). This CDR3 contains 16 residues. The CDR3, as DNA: TGTGCCAGCAGCCCCCATATTGGACTAGCTGTCAATGAGCAGTTCTTC. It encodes CASSPHIGLAVNEQFF.

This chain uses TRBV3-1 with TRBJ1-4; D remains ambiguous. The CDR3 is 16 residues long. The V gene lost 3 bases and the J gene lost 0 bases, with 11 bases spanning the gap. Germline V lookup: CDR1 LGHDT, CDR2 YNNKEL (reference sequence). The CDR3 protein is CASSQYYRTTNEKLFF. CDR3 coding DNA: TGTGCCAGCAGCCAGTACTACAGAACAACTAATGAAAAACTGTTTTTT. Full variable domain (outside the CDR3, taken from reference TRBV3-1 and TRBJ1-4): DTAVSQTPKYLVTQMGNDKSIKCEQNLGHDTMYWYKQDSKKFLKIMFSYNNKELIINETVPNRFSPKSPDKAHLNLHINSLELGDSAVYFCASSQYYRTTNEKLFFGSGTQLSVL.

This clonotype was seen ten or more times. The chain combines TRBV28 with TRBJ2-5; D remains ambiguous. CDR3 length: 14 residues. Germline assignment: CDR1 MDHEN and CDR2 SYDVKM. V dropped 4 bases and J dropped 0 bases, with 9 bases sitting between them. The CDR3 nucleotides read TGTGCCAGCAGTTCAGAACCGTACCAAGAGACCCAGTACTTC. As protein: CASSSEPYQETQYF.

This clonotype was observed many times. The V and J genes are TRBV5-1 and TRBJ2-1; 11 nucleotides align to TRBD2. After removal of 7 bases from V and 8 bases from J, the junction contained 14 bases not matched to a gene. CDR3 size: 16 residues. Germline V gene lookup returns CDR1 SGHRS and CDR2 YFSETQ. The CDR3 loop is CASSKLAGVLRDEQFF. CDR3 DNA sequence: TGCGCCAGCTCTAAACTAGCGGGAGTCCTCAGGGATGAGCAGTTCTTC.

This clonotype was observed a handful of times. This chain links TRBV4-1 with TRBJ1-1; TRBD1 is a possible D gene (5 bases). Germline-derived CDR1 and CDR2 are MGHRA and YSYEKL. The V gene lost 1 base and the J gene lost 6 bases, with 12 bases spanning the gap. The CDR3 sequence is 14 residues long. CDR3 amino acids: CASSQAQGTPEAFF. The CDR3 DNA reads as TGCGCCAGCAGCCAAGCCCAGGGAACCCCTGAAGCTTTCTTT.

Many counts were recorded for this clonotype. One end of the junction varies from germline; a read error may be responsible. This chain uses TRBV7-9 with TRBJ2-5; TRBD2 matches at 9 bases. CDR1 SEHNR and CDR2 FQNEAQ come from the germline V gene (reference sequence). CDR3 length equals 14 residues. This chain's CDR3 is CASSLAGAQETQYF. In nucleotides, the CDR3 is TGTGCCAGCAGTTTAGCGGGAGCCCAAGAGACCCAGTACTTC.